This T cell receptor beta chain is drawn from a study of T cell responses to AZD1222 COVID-19 vaccine. Study results and limitations: An increase in Spike-specific TCR breadth and depth was observed after two AZD1222 doses. Dominant CD4 TCR responses targeted spike regions 160-218 and 743-854.

The V and J ends lost 2 bases and 3 bases respectively, with 2 bases between them. CDR1 and CDR2 (germline): MNHNS, SASEGT. This CDR3 region has 11 residues. As for this clone: No antigen is known for it.

Sequencing used immunoSEQ multiplex PCR; TCRdb keeps in-frame clones, though not all of them. This sample has 80,000 to 90,000 clones, with around 92% found just once. This receptor was identified in an adult in good health. The V gene is TRBV6-1, the J gene TRBJ2-7, with no clear D. Source: peripheral blood, taken on day 0 of AZD1222 vaccination. This chain's CDR3 is CASSELYEQYF. CDR3 DNA: TGTGCCAGCAGTGAACTCTACGAGCAGTACTTC.